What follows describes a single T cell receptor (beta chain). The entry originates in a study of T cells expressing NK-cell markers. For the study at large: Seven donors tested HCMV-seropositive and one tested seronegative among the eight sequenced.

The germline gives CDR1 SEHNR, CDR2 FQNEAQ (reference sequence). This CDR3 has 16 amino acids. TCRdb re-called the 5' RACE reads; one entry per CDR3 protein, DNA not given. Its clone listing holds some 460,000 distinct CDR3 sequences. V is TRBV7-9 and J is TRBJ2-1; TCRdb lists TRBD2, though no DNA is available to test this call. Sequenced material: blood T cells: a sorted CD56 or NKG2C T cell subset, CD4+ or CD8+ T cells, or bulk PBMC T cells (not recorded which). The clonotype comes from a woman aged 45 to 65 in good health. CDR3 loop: CASSLFSALAVREQFF.